Included here is one T cell receptor beta chain sequence, with context. The antigen is unknown. Assay: immunoSEQ multiplex PCR; the TCRdb copy retains only in-frame clones and omits some. The table has 20,000 to 25,000 clones, roughly 86% seen once. This sample is drawn from a study of chemoradiotherapy in HPV16-positive cancers. This CDR3 has 13 residues. Germline V gene lookup returns CDR1 SGHRS and CDR2 YFSETQ. Trimming stripped 10 bases from V and 2 bases from J, with 12 bases between. Notes on the study in general: Candidate HPV-specific clones and E7-related TCR motifs grew in tumor during treatment.

Sequenced here: blood, sampled from a patient who underwent chemoradiotherapy. J is TRBJ2-2 and V is TRBV5-1; perhaps D is TRBD1 or TRBD2 (5 bases each). This receptor was identified in a human donor with HPV-associated anogenital cancer. DNA for the CDR3: TGCGCCGGGAGCCAGGGAAACACCGGGGAGCTGTTTTTT. It specifies CAGSQGNTGELFF. The whole variable domain, remainder taken from reference TRBV5-1 and TRBJ2-2, is KAGVTQTPRYLIKTRGQQVTLSCSPISGHRSVSWYQQTPGQGLQFLFEYFSETQRNKGNFPGRFSGRQFSNSRSEMNVSTLELGDSALYLCAGSQGNTGELFFGEGSRLTVL.